These T cell receptor beta chains were read from a single sample in a study of shared clonotypes between healthy human individuals. Repertoires were generated with immunoSEQ multiplex PCR, while TCRdb's copy carries only in-frame clones and drops some. The table includes about 490,000 clones, approximately 79% detected once. Sequenced material: PBMCs. These receptors all come from a woman between 40 and 50 years old in good health. Some clones in this sample may be carry-over from other donors' samples. The CDR3 runs from the conserved cysteine through the conserved F or W. The D gene is left open where the match is weak. Size values are once, few and many counts, or a class for expanded clones, and some rows have none.

J | V | D | size | CDR3 | DNA
TRBJ2-7 | TRBV5-1 | . | . | CASSSAGQSYEQYF | TGCGCCAGCAGCTCGGCGGGACAGTCCTACGAGCAGTACTTC
TRBJ2-1 | TRBV27 | TRBD2 | . | CASSVLAGGDKEQFF | TGTGCCAGCAGTGTACTAGCGGGAGGGGACAAGGAGCAGTTCTTC
TRBJ1-5 | TRBV5-1 | . | . | CASSLGEPNQPQHF | TGCGCCAGCAGCTTGGGGGAACCCAATCAGCCCCAGCATTTT
TRBJ2-1 | TRBV5-1 | . | . | CASSFSIRGVDNEQFF | TGCGCCAGCAGCTTCTCGATCAGGGGAGTGGACAATGAGCAGTTCTTC
TRBJ2-3 | TRBV5-6 | TRBD2 | once | CASSGTSGTDTQYF | TGTGCCAGCAGCGGGACTAGCGGCACAGATACGCAGTATTTT
TRBJ1-1 | TRBV30 | . | few | CAWSVLLSGEAFF | TGTGCCTGGAGTGTACTATTGTCCGGAGAAGCTTTCTTT
TRBJ1-2 | TRBV28 | . | . | CASSPTNWAYGYTF | TGTGCCAGCAGTCCTACTAACTGGGCTTATGGCTACACCTTC
TRBJ1-2 | TRBV5-4 | . | . | CASRNNDSPGYTF | TGTGCCAGCAGGAATAACGACAGTCCGGGCTACACCTTC
TRBJ2-1 | TRBV6-6 | TRBD1 | . | CLGTAPSGSYNEQFF | TGTTTGGGGACAGCCCCCTCGGGCTCCTACAATGAGCAGTTCTTC
TRBJ2-3 | TRBV19 | TRBD2 | . | CASSSGLAGGLQYF | TGTGCCAGTAGTTCCGGACTAGCGGGAGGTTTGCAGTATTTT
TRBJ2-3 | TRBV7-2 | . | once | CASSSAAYITDTQYF | TGTGCCAGCAGCTCAGCGGCCTACATCACAGATACGCAGTATTTT
TRBJ1-5 | TRBV4-1 | TRBD1 | . | CASSWVEGANQPQHF | TGCGCCAGCAGCTGGGTGGAGGGGGCCAATCAGCCCCAGCATTTT
TRBJ1-1 | TRBV9 | . | . | CASSPVGHLNTEAFF | TGTGCCAGCAGCCCAGTGGGGCATCTGAACACTGAAGCTTTCTTT
TRBJ1-5 | TRBV18 | . | . | CASSPLRVEGNQPQHF | TGTGCCAGCTCACCTCTTAGGGTGGAAGGCAATCAGCCCCAGCATTTT
TRBJ2-1 | TRBV20-1 | . | . | CSAHRAREQFF | TGCAGTGCTCACAGGGCTCGGGAGCAGTTCTTC
TRBJ2-5 | TRBV7-9 | . | . | CASRFSSRETQYF | TGTGCCAGCAGGTTCAGTAGTAGGGAGACCCAGTACTTC
TRBJ2-7 | TRBV30 | TRBD2 | . | CAWSRGGYEQYF | TGTGCCTGGAGCCGGGGGGGCTACGAGCAGTACTTC
TRBJ1-1 | TRBV11-1 | . | few | CASSPGRWNTEAFF | TGTGCCAGCAGCCCCGGACGGTGGAACACTGAAGCTTTCTTT
TRBJ2-7 | TRBV7-8 | TRBD1 | . | CASSSDRGDEQYF | TGTGCCAGCAGCTCGGACAGGGGAGACGAGCAGTACTTC
TRBJ2-3 | TRBV12-2 | . | . | CASRLVGPLAGGRTDTQYF | TGTGCAAGTCGCTTAGTGGGCCCCTTAGCGGGAGGTCGCACAGATACGCAGTATTTT
TRBJ2-7 | TRBV23-1 | TRBD1 | . | CASSQGQGCEQYF | TGCGCCAGCAGTCAGGGACAGGGCTGCGAGCAGTACTTC
TRBJ2-7 | TRBV18 | . | few | CASSPFGARTAYEQYF | TGTGCCAGCTCACCTTTTGGGGCCAGAACAGCCTACGAGCAGTACTTC
TRBJ2-5 | TRBV11-2 | . | . | CASSRGDETQYF | TGTGCCAGCAGCCGTGGGGATGAGACCCAGTACTTC
TRBJ2-1 | TRBV7-3 | TRBD2 | . | CASSLLPGGPGMREQFF | TGTGCCAGCAGCTTATTGCCGGGAGGGCCGGGGATGAGGGAGCAGTTCTTC
TRBJ1-2 | TRBV5-1 | TRBD1 | . | CASAGGVDGYTF | TGCGCCAGCGCAGGGGGCGTCGATGGCTACACCTTC
TRBJ2-1 | TRBV6-1 | . | . | CASSEASGRYDEQFF | TGTGCCAGCAGTGAAGCTTCAGGGAGATATGATGAGCAGTTCTTC
TRBJ1-3 | TRBV5-1 | . | . | CARRTRPGFRDTIYF | TGCGCCAGGAGGACCCGACCCGGGTTCAGAGACACCATATATTTT
TRBJ1-2 | TRBV10-3 | TRBD1 | . | CAINPGQGVYGYTF | TGTGCCATCAATCCGGGACAGGGCGTCTATGGCTACACCTTC
TRBJ2-2 | TRBV11-2 | . | . | CASNLFPEGRNTGELFF | TGTGCCAGCAACCTCTTCCCTGAGGGACGAAACACCGGGGAGCTGTTTTTT
TRBJ2-1 | TRBV15 | . | . | CATSLEGEQFF | TGTGCCACCAGCCTCGAGGGGGAGCAGTTCTTC
TRBJ1-2 | TRBV5-1 | TRBD1 | . | CASSAGNRGLGYTF | TGCGCCAGCAGCGCAGGAAACAGGGGGCTCGGCTACACCTTC
TRBJ1-5 | TRBV2 | TRBD1 | . | CASSAKGQGLIQPQHF | TGTGCCAGCAGTGCGAAAGGACAGGGCTTAATACAGCCCCAGCATTTT
TRBJ2-2 | TRBV7-2 | TRBD2 | once | CASSLGSSGRGELFF | TGTGCCAGCAGCTTAGGGTCTAGCGGTAGGGGGGAGCTGTTTTTT
TRBJ2-1 | TRBV5-1 | . | . | CASSLDPYNEQFF | TGCGCCAGCAGCTTGGACCCGTACAATGAGCAGTTCTTC
TRBJ2-7 | TRBV7-2 | TRBD2 | . | CASSIRSSGSYEQYF | TGTGCCAGCAGCATTCGGTCTAGCGGATCCTACGAGCAGTACTTC
TRBJ2-3 | TRBV5-1 | TRBD2 | . | CASSLTSGRTDTQYF | TGCGCCAGCAGCTTGACTAGCGGGCGCACAGATACGCAGTATTTT
TRBJ2-7 | TRBV4-1 | TRBD2 | . | CASSQLAGGVNEQYF | TGCGCCAGCAGCCAATTGGCGGGAGGGGTAAACGAGCAGTACTTC
TRBJ2-1 | TRBV9 | TRBD2 | . | CASSVAAGVSNNEQFF | TGTGCCAGCAGCGTAGCGGCGGGAGTAAGTAACAATGAGCAGTTCTTC
TRBJ2-1 | TRBV29-1 | . | . | CSVWGAIGRSSYNEQFF | TGCAGCGTTTGGGGGGCGATCGGACGGAGCTCCTACAATGAGCAGTTCTTC
TRBJ2-5 | TRBV5-1 | TRBD2 | few | CASSLVASGIQETQYF | TGCGCCAGCAGCTTGGTGGCTAGCGGTATCCAAGAGACCCAGTACTTC
TRBJ2-1 | TRBV4-1 | TRBD2 | many | CASSRGLAEAEQFF | TGCGCCAGCAGCCGAGGACTAGCGGAGGCTGAGCAGTTCTTC
TRBJ1-5 | TRBV6-1 | TRBD1 | . | CASDVQGGQPQHF | TGTGCCAGCGACGTACAGGGGGGACAGCCCCAGCATTTT
TRBJ2-5 | TRBV7-9 | . | . | CASSLWGKSETQYF | TGTGCCAGCAGCTTATGGGGGAAATCGGAGACCCAGTACTTC
TRBJ2-1 | TRBV27 | . | . | CASSLSGTLRQFF | TGTGCCAGCAGTTTATCCGGGACTCTCCGGCAGTTCTTC
TRBJ2-2 | TRBV9 | . | . | CASSVVGGRNTGELFF | TGTGCCAGCAGCGTAGTGGGGGGAAGGAACACCGGGGAGCTGTTTTTT
TRBJ2-7 | TRBV7-9 | . | . | CASRPLASSYEQYF | TGTGCCAGCAGACCTCTAGCGAGCTCCTACGAGCAGTACTTC
TRBJ2-2 | TRBV10-3 | . | . | CAISVTPQNTGELFF | TGTGCCATCAGTGTCACGCCCCAGAACACCGGGGAGCTGTTTTTT
TRBJ1-2 | TRBV2 | . | . | CASRRTERDGYTF | TGTGCCAGCAGAAGGACAGAGAGGGATGGCTACACCTTC
TRBJ2-7 | TRBV2 | . | . | CASRETGNGYEQYF | TGTGCCAGCAGGGAAACGGGCAACGGTTACGAGCAGTACTTC
TRBJ1-4 | TRBV7-6 | . | once | CASSFGTGWANEKLFF | TGTGCCAGCAGCTTTGGGACCGGGTGGGCTAATGAAAAACTGTTTTTT
TRBJ2-7 | TRBV27 | . | . | CASSSLLVPYEQYF | TGTGCCAGCAGTTCTCTTCTAGTCCCCTACGAGCAGTACTTC
TRBJ2-5 | TRBV30 | TRBD1 | . | CAWSVYRGETQYF | TGTGCCTGGAGTGTATACAGGGGGGAGACCCAGTACTTC
TRBJ2-7 | TRBV11-2 | . | . | CASSFYGTGYEQYF | TGTGCCAGCAGCTTCTATGGGACGGGATACGAGCAGTACTTC
TRBJ2-6 | TRBV5-4 | TRBD1 | . | CASSQPGQMSSGADVLTF | TGTGCCAGCAGCCAACCGGGACAGATGAGCTCTGGGGCCGACGTCCTGACTTTC
TRBJ2-4 | TRBV19 | . | . | CASSIHRDVGKNIQYF | TGTGCCAGTAGTATCCACAGGGACGTGGGCAAAAACATTCAGTACTTC
TRBJ2-2 | TRBV5-4 | . | . | CASSTQNTGELFF | TGTGCCAGCAGCACCCAGAATACCGGGGAGCTGTTTTTT
TRBJ1-5 | TRBV28 | . | . | CASSLLQGNQPQHF | TGTGCCAGCAGTTTACTACAGGGTAATCAGCCCCAGCATTTT